This passage covers 17 T cell receptor beta chains from one sample sequenced in a study of CD8 T cells in ankylosing spondylitis. Study-wide results and caveats: Ankylosing spondylitis blood appeared to carry a characteristic TCR beta motif of several highly homologous variants.

TCRdb recomputed calls from the 5' RACE reads with MiXCR, one row per CDR3 protein. The sample lists 700,000 to 850,000 distinct CDR3 sequences, roughly 12% seen once, with 0.51% in the top ten. Antigens of these TCRs are unknown. Sample: blood, either unsorted or a sorted T cell fraction (not recorded which). These receptor sequences come from a male donor with ankylosing spondylitis.

This clonotype was detected only a few times. V is TRBV7-2 and J is TRBJ2-3, with unresolved D. This CDR3 has 15 amino acids. Germline values: CDR1 SGHTA, CDR2 FQGNSA. Deletions cut 4 bases from V and 2 bases from J, with 13 bases between. The CDR3 nucleotides read TGTGCCAGCAGCTACCGGGCCGGGCCCACAGATACGCAGTATTTT. It encodes CASSYRAGPTDTQYF. Full variable domain (rest looked up from reference TRBV7-2 and TRBJ2-3): GAGVSQSPSNKVTEKGKDVELRCDPISGHTALYWYRQSLGQGLEFLIYFQGNSAPDKSGLPSDRFSAERTGGSVSTLTIQRTQQEDSAVYLCASSYRAGPTDTQYFGPGTRLTVL.

This clonotype was seen a handful of times. The rearrangement links TRBV21-1 to TRBJ2-3; TRBD2, as called in the table, went unchecked against the DNA. TRBV21-1 is reported as a pseudogene. This CDR3 has 19 residues. The CDR3 spells CASSPPRGSGGGGTDTQYF. CDR3 bases: TGTGCCAGCAGCCCCCCCCGGGGTAGCGGGGGCGGTGGCACAGATACGCAGTATTTT.

This clonotype showed up many times. This chain joins TRBV4-1 and TRBJ2-7; TRBD1 matches at 9 bases. Losses at the gene ends were 1 base for V and 3 bases for J; bases not matched to a gene: 10. The CDR3 is made up of 17 amino acids. Germline V lookup: CDR1 MGHRA, CDR2 YSYEKL. CDR3 amino acids: CASSQAIGTGKNYEQYF. The CDR3 region has the DNA TGCGCCAGCAGCCAAGCGATTGGGACAGGGAAAAACTACGAGCAGTACTTC.

This clonotype was observed at least ten times. V gene TRBV29-1 combines with J gene TRBJ1-1; 10 bases line up with TRBD1. V shed 6 bases, J shed 4 bases, and the junction held 5 bases outside the gene matches. The CDR3 extends over 13 amino acids. CDR1 is SQVTM and CDR2 is ANQGSEA in the germline V gene. DNA for the CDR3: TGCAGCGTGACGAGGACAGGGGGCACTGAAGCTTTCTTT. As protein: CSVTRTGGTEAFF.

This clonotype occurred a few times. The V gene is TRBV27, the J gene TRBJ2-1, with a tentative D call TRBD1 (6 bases). The V gene's germline CDR1 is MNHEY and CDR2 SMNVEV (reference sequence). The CDR3 runs 15 residues. V was trimmed by 5 bases and J by 5 bases, leaving 16 bases between them. The CDR3 protein is CASSPGPGVDNEQFF. CDR3 nucleotides: TGTGCCAGCAGTCCCGGGCCAGGGGTGGACAATGAGCAGTTCTTC.

The chain links TRBV5-1 to TRBJ2-1; a possible D gene is TRBD1 (5 bases). The CDR3 is 15 residues long. The germline CDR1 and CDR2 sequences are SGHRS and YFSETQ. V dropped 4 bases and J dropped 5 bases, with 16 bases sitting between them. The CDR3 DNA is TGCGCCAGCAGCCTTACAGGACCCCCAAACAATGAGCAGTTCTTC. It encodes CASSLTGPPNNEQFF.

This clonotype was counted ten times or more. The chain carries TRBV27 and TRBJ2-2, with 8 bases lining up with TRBD2. The CDR3 consists of 17 residues. Germline CDR1 reads MNHEY; CDR2 reads SMNVEV (reference sequence). The trim removed 3 bases at V and 2 bases at J, leaving 8 bases unmatched. The CDR3 reads CASSFGTRHFNTGELFF. CDR3 nucleotide sequence: TGTGCCAGCAGTTTCGGGACTAGACACTTCAACACCGGGGAGCTGTTTTTT.

This clonotype appeared a few times. The rearrangement uses TRBV5-1 and TRBJ1-1; a possible D gene is TRBD1 (6 bases). Germline values: CDR1 SGHRS, CDR2 YFSETQ. The CDR3 contains 16 residues. Trimming took 4 bases from V and 7 from J, leaving 23 bases between them. The CDR3 nucleotides are TGCGCCAGCAGCCCGTGGACAGTCAGTGCTCGCAGTGAAGCTTTCTTT. The encoded protein is CASSPWTVSARSEAFF.

The chain carries TRBV12-3 or TRBV12-4 and TRBJ2-3; no firm D call. CDR3 size: 15 residues. V lost 5 bases, J lost 1 base, and 13 bases lay in between. The CDR3 sequence: CASSLLQRGTDTQYF. The CDR3 DNA reads as TGTGCCAGCAGTCTATTACAACGGGGCACAGATACGCAGTATTTT.

This chain uses TRBV27 with TRBJ2-2; D is uncertain. CDR1 MNHEY and CDR2 SMNVEV come from the germline V gene (reference sequence). The CDR3 consists of 13 residues. V lost 6 bases and J 5 bases, leaving 10 bases between the germline ends. The CDR3: CASSPSFTGELFF. Written as DNA, the CDR3 is TGTGCCAGCAGCCCGTCTTTTACCGGGGAGCTGTTTTTT.

This clonotype showed up just a few times. The chain is built from TRBV20-1 and TRBJ2-1; perhaps TRBD2 as D (6 bases). The CDR3 contains 15 residues. Trimming cost V 0 bases and J 8 bases, with 17 bases left between them. The germline CDR1 and CDR2 sequences are DFQATT and SNEGSKA (reference sequence). This chain's CDR3 is CSARDRGGAPHEQFF. In DNA, the CDR3 is TGCAGTGCTAGAGATCGTGGCGGGGCCCCTCATGAGCAGTTCTTC.

This chain joins TRBV7-2 and TRBJ1-6; D is unclear. This CDR3 has 15 residues. CDR1 SGHTA and CDR2 FQGNSA come from the germline V gene. The V end was cut by 6 bases, the J end by 5 bases, with 14 bases between. CDR3 residues: CASSLTRADNSPLHF. The CDR3 bases are TGTGCCAGCAGTCTAACGAGGGCTGATAATTCACCCCTCCACTTT.

This clonotype has a handful of counts. The chain uses TRBV30 and TRBJ1-1, with D hard to call. Germline CDR1 GTSNPN, CDR2 SVGIG (reference sequence). This CDR3 region has 13 residues. Trimming shortened V by 3 bases and J by 4 bases, and 12 bases separated the two germline ends. The DNA of the CDR3 is TGTGCCTGGAGATGGGGTCTCGGCACTGAAGCTTTCTTT. This gives the protein CAWRWGLGTEAFF.

The rearrangement joins TRBV6-1 to TRBJ2-7; 15 positions match TRBD2. The CDR3 extends over 16 amino acids. CDR1 is MNHNS, CDR2 SASEGT, per germline. V lost 4 bases to trimming and J lost 10 bases; unmatched junction nucleotides: 11. CDR3 DNA sequence: TGTGCCAGCAGTGGACCCCCAGGACTAGCGGGAGGGAGCCAGTACTTC. This sequence encodes CASSGPPGLAGGSQYF.

This clonotype was seen at least ten times. The rearrangement links TRBV7-2 to TRBJ2-3; D perhaps matches TRBD2 (6 bases). Germline values: CDR1 SGHTA, CDR2 FQGNSA. Trimming pared 1 base from V and 4 bases from J, leaving 9 bases between. This CDR3 is built from 14 residues. The CDR3 DNA sequence: TGTGCCAGCAGCTTAGGAGGAGGGGCAGATACGCAGTATTTT. Protein product: CASSLGGGADTQYF.

This clonotype was detected many times. The chain employs TRBV10-3 and TRBJ2-7, with 11 bases identical to TRBD2. CDR1 is ENHRY, CDR2 SYGVKD, per germline. The CDR3 runs 16 residues. Trimming cost V 0 bases and J 4 bases; bases outside gene matches: 5. The CDR3 DNA sequence: TGTGCCATCAGTGAGTCACCTCCTAGCGGGAGGTACGAGCAGTACTTC. Translation gives CAISESPPSGRYEQYF.

This clonotype was counted many times. This chain joins TRBV12-3 or TRBV12-4 and TRBJ1-1; D uncertain. There are 11 residues in the CDR3. V shed 3 bases and J shed 8 bases, with 7 bases lying between them. As DNA, the CDR3 is TGTGCCAGCAGTTTTTTCCGAGAAGCTTTCTTT. Translated, it gives CASSFFREAFF.